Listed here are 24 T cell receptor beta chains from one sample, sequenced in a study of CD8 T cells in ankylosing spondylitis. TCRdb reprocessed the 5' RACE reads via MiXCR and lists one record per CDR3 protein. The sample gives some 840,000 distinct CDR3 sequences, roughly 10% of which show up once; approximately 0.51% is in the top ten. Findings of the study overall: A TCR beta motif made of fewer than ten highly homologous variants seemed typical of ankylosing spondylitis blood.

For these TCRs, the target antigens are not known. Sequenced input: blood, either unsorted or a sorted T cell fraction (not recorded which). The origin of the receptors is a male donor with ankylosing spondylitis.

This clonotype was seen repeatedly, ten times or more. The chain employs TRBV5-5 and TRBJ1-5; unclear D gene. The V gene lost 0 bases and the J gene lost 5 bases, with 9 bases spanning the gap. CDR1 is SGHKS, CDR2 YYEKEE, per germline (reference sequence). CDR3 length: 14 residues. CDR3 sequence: CASSLDRLHQPQHF. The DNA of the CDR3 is TGTGCCAGCAGCTTGGACAGACTCCATCAGCCCCAGCATTTT.

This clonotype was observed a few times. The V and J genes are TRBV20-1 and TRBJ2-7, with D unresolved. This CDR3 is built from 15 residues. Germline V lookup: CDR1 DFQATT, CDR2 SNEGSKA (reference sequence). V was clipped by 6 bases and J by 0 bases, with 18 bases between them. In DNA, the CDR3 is TGCAGTGCACAGACGTACGACTGGAGCTCCTACGAGCAGTACTTC. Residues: CSAQTYDWSSYEQYF.

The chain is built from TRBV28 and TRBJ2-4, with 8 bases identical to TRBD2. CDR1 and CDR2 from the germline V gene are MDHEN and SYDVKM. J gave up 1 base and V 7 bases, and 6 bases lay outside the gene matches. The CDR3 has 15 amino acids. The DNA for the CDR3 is TGTGCCAGCACCACCCCGGGAGGGGCCAAAAACATTCAGTACTTC. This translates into CASTTPGGAKNIQYF.

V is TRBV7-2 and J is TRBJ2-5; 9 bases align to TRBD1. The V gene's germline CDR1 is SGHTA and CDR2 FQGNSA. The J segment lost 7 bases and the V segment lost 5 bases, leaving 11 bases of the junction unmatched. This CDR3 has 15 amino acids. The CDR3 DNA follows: TGTGCCAGCAGCAGCTACAGGGGGCTGGGGGGGACCCAGTACTTC. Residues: CASSSYRGLGGTQYF.

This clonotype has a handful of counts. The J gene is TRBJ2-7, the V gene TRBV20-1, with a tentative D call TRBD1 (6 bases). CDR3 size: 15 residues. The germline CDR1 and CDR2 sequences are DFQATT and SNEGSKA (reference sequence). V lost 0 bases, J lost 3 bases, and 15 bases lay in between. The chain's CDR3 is CSAREPSLGGYEQYF. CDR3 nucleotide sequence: TGCAGTGCTAGAGAGCCCTCCTTAGGGGGCTACGAGCAGTACTTC.

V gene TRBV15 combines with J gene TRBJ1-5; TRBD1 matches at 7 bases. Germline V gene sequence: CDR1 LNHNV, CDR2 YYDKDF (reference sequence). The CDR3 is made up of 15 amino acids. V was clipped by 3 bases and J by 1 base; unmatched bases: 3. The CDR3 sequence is CATSSDRASNQPQHF. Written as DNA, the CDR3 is TGTGCCACCAGCAGCGACAGGGCGAGCAATCAGCCCCAGCATTTT.

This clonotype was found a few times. This chain's CDR3 is CASSLSRDLNNEQFF. As DNA, the CDR3 is TGTGCCAGCAGCTTATCGAGGGACTTAAACAATGAGCAGTTCTTC. J is TRBJ2-1 and V is TRBV7-3; a weak D match, TRBD2 (6 bases). Between the trimmed V and J ends, which lost 2 bases and 5 bases, there was a span of 13 bases. The CDR3 spans 15 residues. CDR1 SGHTA and CDR2 FQGTGA come from the germline V gene.

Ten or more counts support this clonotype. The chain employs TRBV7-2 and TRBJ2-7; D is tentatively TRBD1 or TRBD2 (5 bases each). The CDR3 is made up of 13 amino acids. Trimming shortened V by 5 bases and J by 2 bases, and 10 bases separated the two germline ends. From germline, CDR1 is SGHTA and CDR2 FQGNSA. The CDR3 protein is CASSNPGPYEQYF. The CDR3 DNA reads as TGTGCCAGCAGCAACCCGGGACCCTACGAGCAGTACTTC. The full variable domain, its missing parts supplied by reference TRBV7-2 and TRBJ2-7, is GAGVSQSPSNKVTEKGKDVELRCDPISGHTALYWYRQSLGQGLEFLIYFQGNSAPDKSGLPSDRFSAERTGGSVSTLTIQRTQQEDSAVYLCASSNPGPYEQYFGPGTRLTVT.

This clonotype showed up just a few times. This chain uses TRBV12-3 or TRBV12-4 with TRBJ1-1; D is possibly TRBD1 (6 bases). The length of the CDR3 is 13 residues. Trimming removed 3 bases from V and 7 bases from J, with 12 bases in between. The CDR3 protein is CASSFLGAGEAFF. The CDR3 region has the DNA TGTGCCAGCAGTTTCTTGGGGGCAGGTGAAGCTTTCTTT.

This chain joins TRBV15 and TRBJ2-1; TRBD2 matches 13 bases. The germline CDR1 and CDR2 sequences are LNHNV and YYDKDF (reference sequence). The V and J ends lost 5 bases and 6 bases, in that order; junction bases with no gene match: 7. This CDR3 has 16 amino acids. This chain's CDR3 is CATSGWTSGRGNEQFF. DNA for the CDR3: TGTGCCACCAGCGGCTGGACTAGCGGGAGAGGCAATGAGCAGTTCTTC.

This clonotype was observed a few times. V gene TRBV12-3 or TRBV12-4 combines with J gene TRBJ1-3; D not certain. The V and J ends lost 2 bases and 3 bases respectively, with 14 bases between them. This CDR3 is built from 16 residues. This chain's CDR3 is CASSLRSPDLGNTIYF. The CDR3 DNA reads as TGTGCCAGCAGTTTACGGTCGCCAGATCTTGGAAACACCATATATTTT.

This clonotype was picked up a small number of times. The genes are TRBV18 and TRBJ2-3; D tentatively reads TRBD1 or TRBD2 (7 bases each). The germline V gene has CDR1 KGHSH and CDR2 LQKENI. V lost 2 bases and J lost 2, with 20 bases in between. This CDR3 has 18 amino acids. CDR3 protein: CASSPGRGGLGATDTQYF. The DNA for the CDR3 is TGTGCCAGCTCACCAGGCAGGGGGGGCCTGGGTGCCACAGATACGCAGTATTTT.

This chain's CDR3 is CASSYRTDRPQETQYF. CDR3 coding DNA: TGTGCCAGCAGCTACCGAACGGACAGGCCCCAAGAGACCCAGTACTTC. The chain joins TRBV7-9 to TRBJ2-5, with 7 bases identical to TRBD1. The CDR3 is made up of 16 amino acids. With V trimmed by 4 bases and J by 1 base, 9 bases remained unmatched. Germline CDR1 and CDR2: SEHNR and FQNEAQ (reference sequence).

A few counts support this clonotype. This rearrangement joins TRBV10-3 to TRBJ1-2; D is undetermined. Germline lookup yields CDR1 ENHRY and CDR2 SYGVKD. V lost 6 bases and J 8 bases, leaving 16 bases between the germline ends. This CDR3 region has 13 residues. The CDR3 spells CAIRATRPGGYTF. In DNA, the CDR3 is TGTGCCATCAGAGCGACACGCCCCGGAGGCTACACCTTC.

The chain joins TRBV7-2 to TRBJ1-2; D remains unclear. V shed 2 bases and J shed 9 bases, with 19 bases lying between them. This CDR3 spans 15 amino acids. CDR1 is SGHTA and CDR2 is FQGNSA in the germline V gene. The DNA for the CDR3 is TGTGCCAGCAGCTTATCGGCCATCATTCTAAGGAGCTACACCTTC. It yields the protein CASSLSAIILRSYTF.

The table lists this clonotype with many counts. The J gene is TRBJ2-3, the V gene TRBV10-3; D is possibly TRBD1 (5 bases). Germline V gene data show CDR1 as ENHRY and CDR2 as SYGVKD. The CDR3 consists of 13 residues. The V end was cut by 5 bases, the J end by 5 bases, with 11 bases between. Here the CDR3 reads CAISRQPEDTQYF. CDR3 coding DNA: TGTGCCATCAGTCGACAGCCCGAAGATACGCAGTATTTT.

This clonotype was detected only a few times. This CDR3 is CSARGFGSGIRDTGELFF. The CDR3 bases are TGCAGTGCTAGAGGATTTGGTAGCGGGATCCGAGACACCGGGGAGCTGTTTTTT. The chain uses TRBV20-1 and TRBJ2-2; 8 nucleotides agree with TRBD2. The CDR3 length is 18 residues. Germline-derived CDR1 and CDR2 are DFQATT and SNEGSKA (reference sequence). Unmatched junction bases numbered 13, after V lost 1 base and J lost 3 bases.

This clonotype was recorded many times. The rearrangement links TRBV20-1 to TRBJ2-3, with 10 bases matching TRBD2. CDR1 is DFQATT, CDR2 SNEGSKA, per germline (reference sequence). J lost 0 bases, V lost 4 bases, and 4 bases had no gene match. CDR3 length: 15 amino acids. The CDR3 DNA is TGCAGTGCTACACGGACTAGCGGAAGCACAGATACGCAGTATTTT. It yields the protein CSATRTSGSTDTQYF.

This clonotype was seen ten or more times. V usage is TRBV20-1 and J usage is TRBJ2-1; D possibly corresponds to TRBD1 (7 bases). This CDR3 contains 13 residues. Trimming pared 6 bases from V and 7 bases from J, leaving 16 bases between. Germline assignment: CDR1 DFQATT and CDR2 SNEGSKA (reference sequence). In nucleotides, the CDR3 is TGCAGTGCCCGGAGGGACAGAGAAAATGAGCAGTTCTTC. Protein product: CSARRDRENEQFF.

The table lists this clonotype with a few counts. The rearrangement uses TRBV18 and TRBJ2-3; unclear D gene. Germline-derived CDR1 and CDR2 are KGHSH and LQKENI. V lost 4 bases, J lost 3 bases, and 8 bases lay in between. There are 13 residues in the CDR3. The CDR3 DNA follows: TGTGCCAGCTCACGGCGGCAGACAGATACGCAGTATTTT. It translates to CASSRRQTDTQYF.

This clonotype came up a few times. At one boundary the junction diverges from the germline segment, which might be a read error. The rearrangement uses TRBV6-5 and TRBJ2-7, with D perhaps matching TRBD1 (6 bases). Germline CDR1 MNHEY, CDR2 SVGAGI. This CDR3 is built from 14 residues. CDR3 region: CASSYAGVSHEQYF. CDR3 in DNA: TGTGCCAGCAGTTACGCAGGGGTCTCCCACGAGCAGTACTTC.

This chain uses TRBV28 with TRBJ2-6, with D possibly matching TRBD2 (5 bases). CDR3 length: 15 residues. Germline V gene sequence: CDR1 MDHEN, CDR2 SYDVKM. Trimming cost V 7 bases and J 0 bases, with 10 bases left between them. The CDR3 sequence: CASTPGFSGANVLTF. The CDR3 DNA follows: TGTGCCAGCACCCCGGGGTTCTCTGGGGCCAACGTCCTGACTTTC.

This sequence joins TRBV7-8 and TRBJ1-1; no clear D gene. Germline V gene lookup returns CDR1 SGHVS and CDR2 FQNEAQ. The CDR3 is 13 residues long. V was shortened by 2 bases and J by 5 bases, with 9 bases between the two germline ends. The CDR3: CASSLQARTEAFF. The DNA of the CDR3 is TGTGCCAGCAGCTTACAGGCGAGGACTGAAGCTTTCTTT.

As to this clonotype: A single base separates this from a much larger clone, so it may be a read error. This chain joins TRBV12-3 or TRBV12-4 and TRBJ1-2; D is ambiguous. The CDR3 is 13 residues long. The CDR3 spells CASSFQRFYSYTF. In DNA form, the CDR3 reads TGTGCCAGCAGTTTCCAGCGGTTCTATAGCTACACCTTC.